The 27 T cell receptor beta chains given below trace back to one sample, sequenced in a study of shared clonotypes between healthy human individuals (dated by TCRdb to about 2020). CD8 naive samples were CD45RO-negative cells positively selected for CCR7, giving a CD45RA+CCR7+ population that excluded TemRA cells. Libraries were prepared through the immunoSEQ multiplex PCR assay. Drawn from immuneACCESS, this table holds only the in-frame rearrangements with V and J called that TCRdb kept. Clones are partly lost; checked studies trace under half to an unresolved V gene and leave the rest unexplained. The sample yields some 2 million clones; about 95% were counted once. Of the sample, around 1% is held by the ten largest clones. Sequencing used naive CD8+ T cells sorted from blood. What the cell subset or site label conveys for this sample: CD45RA+CCR7+. These receptors all come from a man younger than 30 in good health.

V usage is TRBV28 and J usage is TRBJ1-6; TRBD1 matches at 7 bases. The germline CDR1 and CDR2 sequences are MDHEN and SYDVKM. This CDR3 is built from 17 residues. Losses at the gene ends were 5 bases for V and 6 bases for J; bases not matched to a gene: 13. DNA for the CDR3: TGTGCCAGCAGTCAAATGTCCGGACAGGCAACTAATTCACCCCTCCACTTT. Its protein is CASSQMSGQATNSPLHF.

J is TRBJ2-5 and V is TRBV4-1; TRBD2 matches at 7 bases. The CDR3 runs 19 residues. The V segment lost 0 bases and the J segment 2 bases; nucleotides outside the gene matches: 15. Germline V gene sequence: CDR1 MGHRA, CDR2 YSYEKL. The CDR3: CASSQDPWAEGGPQETQYF. CDR3 sequence (DNA): TGCGCCAGCAGCCAAGATCCCTGGGCCGAGGGAGGGCCACAAGAGACCCAGTACTTC.

This clone was found a few times. The same CDR3 can be traced to other DNA sequences in this sample. V usage is TRBV19 and J usage is TRBJ2-7, with D possibly matching TRBD1 (6 bases). V dropped 3 bases and J dropped 0 bases, with 6 bases sitting between them. Germline assignment: CDR1 LNHDA and CDR2 SQIVND (reference sequence). There are 13 residues in the CDR3. Here the CDR3 reads CASSMGASYEQYF. In nucleotides, the CDR3 is TGTGCCAGTAGTATGGGGGCCTCCTACGAGCAGTACTTC.

This clone was counted only a few times. The chain uses TRBV5-1 and TRBJ1-4; 8 bases map to TRBD1. Germline CDR1 is SGHRS and CDR2 is YFSETQ. The V and J ends lost 3 bases and 7 bases, in that order; junction bases with no gene match: 14. The CDR3 is 17 amino acids. This CDR3 reads CASSWGELTGVREKLFF. In DNA, the CDR3 is TGCGCCAGCAGCTGGGGGGAGTTGACAGGGGTCCGTGAAAAACTGTTTTTT.

The chain carries TRBV7-2 and TRBJ2-3, with TRBD2 identical over 9 bases. Trimming took 5 bases from V and 4 from J; bases not matched to a gene: 13. Germline values: CDR1 SGHTA, CDR2 FQGNSA. The CDR3 consists of 17 residues. The CDR3 here is CASSMTPLAGMADTQYF. The CDR3 nucleotides read TGTGCCAGCAGCATGACCCCGCTAGCGGGAATGGCAGATACGCAGTATTTT.

The table lists this clone with a count of one. This chain links TRBV2 with TRBJ2-2; possibly TRBD1 for D (5 bases). Germline V gene data show CDR1 as SNHLY and CDR2 as FYNNEI. The CDR3 totals 11 residues. The V end lost 10 bases, the J end lost 6 bases, and 9 bases lay between the germline ends. The CDR3 DNA reads TGTGCCAAAGGGGTGGCCGGGGAGCTGTTTTTT. Protein: CAKGVAGELFF.

This sequence joins TRBV20-1 and TRBJ1-2; no definite D call. The CDR3 has 10 residues. CDR1 is DFQATT, CDR2 SNEGSKA, per germline (reference sequence). Trimming shortened V by 3 bases and J by 4 bases, and 3 bases separated the two germline ends. The CDR3 sequence: CSASLYGYTF. The CDR3 nucleotides read TGCAGTGCTAGCCTCTATGGCTACACCTTC.

The chain recombines TRBV7-9 with TRBJ2-7; 7 positions match TRBD1. Germline assignment: CDR1 SEHNR and CDR2 FQNEAQ (reference sequence). CDR3 size: 15 residues. With V trimmed by 2 bases and J by 3 bases, 7 bases remained unmatched. Here the CDR3 reads CASSLTPQGVYEQYF. The CDR3 nucleotides are TGTGCCAGCAGCTTAACACCGCAGGGGGTCTACGAGCAGTACTTC. Full variable domain (missing parts from reference TRBV7-9 and TRBJ2-7): DTGVSQNPRHKITKRGQNVTFRCDPISEHNRLYWYRQTLGQGPEFLTYFQNEAQLEKSRLLSDRFSAERPKGSFSTLEIQRTEQGDSAMYLCASSLTPQGVYEQYFGPGTRLTVT.

V and J are TRBV28 and TRBJ2-7, with TRBD1 identical over 8 bases. Germline-derived CDR1 and CDR2 are MDHEN and SYDVKM. Trimming cost V 3 bases and J 0 bases; bases outside gene matches: 4. CDR3 length: 15 residues. The CDR3, as DNA: TGTGCCAGCAGTTTTCCCGGGACAGGCTCCTACGAGCAGTACTTC. It specifies CASSFPGTGSYEQYF.

The chain recombines TRBV5-1 with TRBJ1-3; D is undetermined. The CDR3 covers 12 residues. V shed 7 bases and J shed 4 bases, with 9 bases lying between them. Germline CDR1 reads SGHRS; CDR2 reads YFSETQ. This CDR3 reads CASGDEGNTIYF. In DNA, the CDR3 is TGCGCCAGCGGGGATGAAGGAAACACCATATATTTT.

Comments on this clone: Sequence at one end of the junction differs from germline and may be a read error. The chain uses TRBV30 and TRBJ1-2, with no clear D. The CDR3 length is 15 residues. The germline gives CDR1 GTSNPN, CDR2 SVGIG (reference sequence). CDR3 sequence reads: CAWSVVAGVNYGYIF. DNA for the CDR3: TGTGCCTGGAGTGTTGTGGCAGGAGTCAACTATGGCTACATCTTC.

The rearrangement links TRBV5-6 to TRBJ1-6; a possible D gene is TRBD1 (5 bases). Per germline, CDR1 SGHDT and CDR2 YYEEEE. Trimming removed 4 bases at V and 7 bases at J, with 12 bases between. This CDR3 has 14 residues. The DNA for the CDR3 is TGTGCCAGCAGCCCCGGGACGGTGAATTCACCCCTCCACTTT. Amino acid sequence: CASSPGTVNSPLHF. The complete variable domain, with remaining parts taken from reference TRBV5-6 and TRBJ1-6, reads DAGVTQSPTHLIKTRGQQVTLRCSPKSGHDTVSWYQQALGQGPQFIFQYYEEEERQRGNFPDRFSGHQFPNYSSELNVNALLLGDSALYLCASSPGTVNSPLHFGNGTRLTVT.

V and J are TRBV10-3 and TRBJ1-2; D is unclear. The CDR3 is 13 amino acids. CDR1 ENHRY and CDR2 SYGVKD come from the germline V gene. V dropped 0 bases and J dropped 5 bases, with 7 bases sitting between them. CDR3 nucleotide sequence: TGTGCCATCAGTGAGTCGACGACTTATGGCTACACCTTC. Translating gives CAISESTTYGYTF.

V usage is TRBV27 and J usage is TRBJ2-2; D call uncertain. The CDR3 has 11 residues. Trimming removed 6 bases from V and 8 bases from J, with 7 bases in between. Looked up from germline, CDR1 is MNHEY and CDR2 is SMNVEV (reference sequence). The CDR3 nucleotides are TGTGCCAGCAGATTGGAGGGGGAGCTGTTTTTT. Translation: CASRLEGELFF.

CDR3 sequence (DNA): TGTGCCAGCAGCCAGTCTAAACAGGGAGGATACGAGCAGTACTTC. It is translated as CASSQSKQGGYEQYF. The chain couples TRBV4-2 to TRBJ2-7; tentatively, D is TRBD1 or TRBD2 (6 bases each). Per germline, CDR1 LGHNA and CDR2 YNFKEQ. V dropped 3 bases and J dropped 4 bases, with 16 bases sitting between them. This CDR3 comprises 15 residues.

This clone was seen a handful of times. The rearrangement uses TRBV19 and TRBJ1-5; D is ambiguous. V shed 0 bases and J shed 0 bases, with 6 bases lying between them. There are 15 residues in the CDR3. Germline CDR1 reads LNHDA; CDR2 reads SQIVND (reference sequence). The CDR3 DNA is TGTGCCAGTAGTATAGATGAACTTAGCAATCAGCCCCAGCATTTT. This gives the protein CASSIDELSNQPQHF.

The chain couples TRBV2 to TRBJ2-3; D unclear. This CDR3 has 15 amino acids. Trimming removed 3 bases from V and 2 bases from J, with 12 bases in between. Germline V lookup: CDR1 SNHLY, CDR2 FYNNEI. The CDR3 DNA follows: TGTGCCAGCAGTGAGCGGTCCCGTACCACAGATACGCAGTATTTT. Its translation is CASSERSRTTDTQYF. The variable domain in full, completed from reference TRBV2 and TRBJ2-3, reads EPEVTQTPSHQVTQMGQEVILRCVPISNHLYFYWYRQILGQKVEFLVSFYNNEISEKSEIFDDQFSVERPDGSNFTLKIRSTKLEDSAMYFCASSERSRTTDTQYFGPGTRLTVL.

This clone was seen once. The sample carries other DNA sequences with the same CDR3. The chain joins TRBV27 to TRBJ1-5; D gene uncertain. The V end was cut by 5 bases, the J end by 0 bases, with 14 bases between. The CDR3 consists of 16 residues. Germline assignment: CDR1 MNHEY and CDR2 SMNVEV (reference sequence). The CDR3 loop is CASSPSTGYSNQPQHF. Here the CDR3 DNA reads TGTGCCAGCAGTCCCTCGACGGGTTATAGCAATCAGCCCCAGCATTTT.

This clone was observed a handful of times. Other nucleotide sequences in the sample specify the same CDR3. This rearrangement joins TRBV5-1 to TRBJ2-3; no clear D gene. V was trimmed by 4 bases and J by 0 bases, leaving 3 bases between them. In germline, CDR1 is SGHRS, CDR2 YFSETQ. This CDR3 is built from 12 residues. The CDR3 coding sequence is TGCGCCAGCAGCATTAGCACAGATACGCAGTATTTT. Translation gives CASSISTDTQYF. Drawing the rest from reference TRBV5-1 and TRBJ2-3, the complete variable domain is KAGVTQTPRYLIKTRGQQVTLSCSPISGHRSVSWYQQTPGQGLQFLFEYFSETQRNKGNFPGRFSGRQFSNSRSEMNVSTLELGDSALYLCASSISTDTQYFGPGTRLTVL.

The CDR3: CASSPPVVGSGNTIYF. The CDR3 DNA follows: TGTGCCAGCTCACCACCGGTAGTCGGCTCTGGAAACACCATATATTTT. This chain uses TRBV18 with TRBJ1-3, with D uncertain. Germline V gene data show CDR1 as KGHSH and CDR2 as LQKENI. The CDR3 runs to 16 residues. Trimming took 0 bases from V and 0 from J, leaving 9 bases between them.

The genes are TRBV4-1 and TRBJ1-6; D uncertain. The CDR3 is 19 residues long. Trimming shortened V by 1 base and J by 0 bases, and 16 bases separated the two germline ends. The V gene's germline CDR1 is MGHRA and CDR2 YSYEKL. In nucleotides, the CDR3 is TGCGCCAGCAGCCAAGGTCAGAATGCAGGTCTCTCCTATAATTCACCCCTCCACTTT. It translates to CASSQGQNAGLSYNSPLHF.

J is TRBJ1-2 and V is TRBV28; D gene ambiguous. Germline V CDR1 and CDR2: MDHEN, SYDVKM. The CDR3 is 14 amino acids. The ends were cut back, 3 bases at V and 4 bases at J, with 12 bases in the middle. CDR3 sequence (DNA): TGTGCCAGCAGTTTGACCCAGGACCTCTATGGCTACACCTTC. It yields the protein CASSLTQDLYGYTF.

This chain links TRBV7-9 with TRBJ1-2; D remains ambiguous. V was trimmed by 2 bases and J by 4 bases, leaving 17 bases between them. In germline, CDR1 is SEHNR, CDR2 FQNEAQ (reference sequence). This CDR3 region has 16 residues. This chain's CDR3 is CASSLSSVGLSYGYTF. The CDR3 DNA reads TGTGCCAGCAGCTTAAGTTCTGTTGGACTCAGCTATGGCTACACCTTC.

V is TRBV7-9 and J is TRBJ2-7; D may correspond to TRBD1 or TRBD2 (7 bases each). CDR3 length equals 13 residues. Deletions cut 5 bases from V and 3 bases from J, with 11 bases between. Germline CDR1 SEHNR, CDR2 FQNEAQ (reference sequence). The chain's CDR3 is CASSQGGFYEQYF. In nucleotides, the CDR3 is TGTGCCAGCAGCCAGGGGGGGTTCTACGAGCAGTACTTC.

The rearrangement uses TRBV19 and TRBJ2-6; no definite D call. Trimming took off 5 bases at V and 3 bases at J, with 8 bases between the two ends. The CDR3 loop spans 14 amino acids. The germline CDR1 and CDR2 sequences are LNHDA and SQIVND (reference sequence). The CDR3 DNA is TGTGCCAGTAGTCCCCACAATGGGGCCAACGTCCTGACTTTC. Its translation is CASSPHNGANVLTF.

The V gene is TRBV7-9, the J gene TRBJ2-7; 10 bases match TRBD1. Trimming took 4 bases from V and 2 from J; bases not matched to a gene: 11. CDR3 length: 17 residues. Germline V gene sequence: CDR1 SEHNR, CDR2 FQNEAQ (reference sequence). CDR3 bases: TGTGCCAGCAGCTCCGTCCCCGGGACAGGGGCCCCCTACGAGCAGTACTTC. Translated: CASSSVPGTGAPYEQYF.

This chain connects TRBV30 to TRBJ2-7; D is unclear. The V gene lost 2 bases and the J gene lost 2 bases, with 7 bases spanning the gap. Looked up from germline, CDR1 is GTSNPN and CDR2 is SVGIG (reference sequence). This CDR3 is 12 amino acids long. CDR3 region: CAWSRSTYEQYF. The DNA of the CDR3 is TGTGCCTGGAGTAGGAGTACCTACGAGCAGTACTTC.